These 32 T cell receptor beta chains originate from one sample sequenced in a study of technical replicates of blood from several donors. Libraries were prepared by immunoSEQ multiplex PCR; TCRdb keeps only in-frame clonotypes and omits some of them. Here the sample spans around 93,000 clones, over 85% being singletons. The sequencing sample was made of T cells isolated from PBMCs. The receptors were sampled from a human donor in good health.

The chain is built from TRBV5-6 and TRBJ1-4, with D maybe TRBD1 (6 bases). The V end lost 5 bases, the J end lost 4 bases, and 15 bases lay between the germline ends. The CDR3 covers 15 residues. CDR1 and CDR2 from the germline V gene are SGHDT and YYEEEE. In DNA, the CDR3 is TGTGCCAGCAGTCCGACAGGAGGTCTTAATGAAAAACTGTTTTTT. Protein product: CASSPTGGLNEKLFF.

The CDR3 DNA sequence: TGTGCCAGCAGTTCGATCGGGACTAGCGGGACGGATGAGCAGTTCTTC. The encoded protein is CASSSIGTSGTDEQFF. This chain uses TRBV28 with TRBJ2-1, with TRBD2 identical over 13 bases. With V trimmed by 4 bases and J by 8 bases, 8 bases remained unmatched. Germline V lookup: CDR1 MDHEN, CDR2 SYDVKM. This CDR3 spans 16 amino acids. The whole variable domain, filled in from reference TRBV28 and TRBJ2-1, reads DVKVTQSSRYLVKRTGEKVFLECVQDMDHENMFWYRQDPGLGLRLIYFSYDVKMKEKGDIPEGYSVSREKKERFSLILESASTNQTSMYLCASSSIGTSGTDEQFFGPGTRLTVL.

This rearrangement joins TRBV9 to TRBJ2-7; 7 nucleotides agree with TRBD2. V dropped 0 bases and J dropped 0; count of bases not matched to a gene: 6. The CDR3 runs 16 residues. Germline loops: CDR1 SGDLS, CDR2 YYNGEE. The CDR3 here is CASSVGGSGLSYEQYF. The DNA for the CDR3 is TGTGCCAGCAGCGTAGGGGGTAGCGGGCTCTCCTACGAGCAGTACTTC.

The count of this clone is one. This chain's CDR3 is CASRRRSEAFF. The CDR3 nucleotides are TGTGCCAGCAGAAGGAGGAGTGAAGCTTTCTTT. V gene TRBV19 combines with J gene TRBJ1-1; no reliable D call. This CDR3 spans 11 amino acids. The germline V and J ends were trimmed by 9 bases and 7 bases, with 12 bases remaining between them. The germline CDR1 and CDR2 sequences are LNHDA and SQIVND (reference sequence).

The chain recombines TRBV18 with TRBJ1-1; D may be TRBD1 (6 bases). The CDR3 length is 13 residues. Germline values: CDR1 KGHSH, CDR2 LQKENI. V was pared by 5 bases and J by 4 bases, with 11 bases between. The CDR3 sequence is CASSKGQTTEAFF. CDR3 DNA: TGTGCCAGCTCAAAAGGACAGACCACTGAAGCTTTCTTT.

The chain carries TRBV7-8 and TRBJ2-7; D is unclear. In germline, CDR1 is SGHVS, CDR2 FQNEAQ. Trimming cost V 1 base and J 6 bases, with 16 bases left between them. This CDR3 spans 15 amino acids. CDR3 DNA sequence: TGTGCCAGCAGCTTAGGTCCAGCACAGTATGGCGAGCAGTACTTC. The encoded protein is CASSLGPAQYGEQYF.

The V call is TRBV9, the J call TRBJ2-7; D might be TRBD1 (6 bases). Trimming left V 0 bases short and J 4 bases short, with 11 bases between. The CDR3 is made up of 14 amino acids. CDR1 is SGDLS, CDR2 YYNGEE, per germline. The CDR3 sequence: CASSVAYQGYEQYF. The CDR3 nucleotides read TGTGCCAGCAGCGTAGCTTATCAGGGGTACGAGCAGTACTTC.

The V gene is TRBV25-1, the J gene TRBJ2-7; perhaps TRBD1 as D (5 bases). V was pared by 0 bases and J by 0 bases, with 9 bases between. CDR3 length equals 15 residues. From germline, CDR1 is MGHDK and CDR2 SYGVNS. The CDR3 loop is CASSEYPDSSYEQYF. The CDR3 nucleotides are TGTGCCAGCAGTGAATACCCCGACAGCTCCTACGAGCAGTACTTC.

The CDR3 region has the DNA TGTGCCAGCTCAGCTCGGGACAGGGGGCAGTATACTGAAGCTTTCTTT. It specifies CASSARDRGQYTEAFF. This chain joins TRBV18 and TRBJ1-1, with TRBD1 matching over 12 bases. Germline CDR1 KGHSH, CDR2 LQKENI. The CDR3 runs 16 residues. The V segment lost 5 bases and the J segment 5 bases; nucleotides outside the gene matches: 9.

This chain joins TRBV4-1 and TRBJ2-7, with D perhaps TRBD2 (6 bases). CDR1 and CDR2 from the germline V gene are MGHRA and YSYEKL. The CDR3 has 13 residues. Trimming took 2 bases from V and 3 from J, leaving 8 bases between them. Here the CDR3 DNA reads TGCGCCAGCAGCCAAACCGGGAGCTACGAGCAGTACTTC. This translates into CASSQTGSYEQYF.

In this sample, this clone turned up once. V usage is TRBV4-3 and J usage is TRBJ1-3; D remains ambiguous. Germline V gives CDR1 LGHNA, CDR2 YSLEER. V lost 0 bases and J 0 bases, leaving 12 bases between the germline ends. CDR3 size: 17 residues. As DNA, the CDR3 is TGCGCCAGCAGCCAAGATTCGGAGGGCATCTCTGGAAACACCATATATTTT. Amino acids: CASSQDSEGISGNTIYF.

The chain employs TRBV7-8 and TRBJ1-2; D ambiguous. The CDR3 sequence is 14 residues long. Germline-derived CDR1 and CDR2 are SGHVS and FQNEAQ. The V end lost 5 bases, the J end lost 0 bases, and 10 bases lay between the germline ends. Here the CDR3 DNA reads TGTGCCAGCAGCCCAGGAGGTCCTAACTATGGCTACACCTTC. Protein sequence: CASSPGGPNYGYTF.

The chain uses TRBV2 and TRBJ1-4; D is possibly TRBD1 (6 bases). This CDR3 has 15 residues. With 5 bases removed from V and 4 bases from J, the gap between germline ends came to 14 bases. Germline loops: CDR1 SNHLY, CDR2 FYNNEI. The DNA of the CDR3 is TGTGCCAGCAGTCCGGTGACAGGCCTTAATGAAAAACTGTTTTTT. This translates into CASSPVTGLNEKLFF.

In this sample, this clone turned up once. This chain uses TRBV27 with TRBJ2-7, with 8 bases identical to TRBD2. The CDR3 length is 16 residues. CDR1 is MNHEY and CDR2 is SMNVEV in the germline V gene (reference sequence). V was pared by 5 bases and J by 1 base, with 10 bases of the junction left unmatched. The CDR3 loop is CASSPGSGRGSYEQYF. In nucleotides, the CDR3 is TGTGCCAGCAGTCCGGGCAGCGGGAGAGGTTCCTACGAGCAGTACTTC.

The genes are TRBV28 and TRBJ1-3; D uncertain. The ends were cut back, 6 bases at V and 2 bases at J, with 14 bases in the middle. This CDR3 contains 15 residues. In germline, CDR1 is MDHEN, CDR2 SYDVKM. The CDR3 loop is CASSSTRHPGNTIYF. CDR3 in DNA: TGTGCCAGCAGCTCTACTCGACACCCTGGAAACACCATATATTTT.

This CDR3 reads CASLDYLAYNEQFF. The CDR3 DNA sequence: TGTGCCAGCCTAGACTACTTGGCGTACAATGAGCAGTTCTTC. V and J are TRBV28 and TRBJ2-1, with D perhaps matching TRBD2 (5 bases). V was trimmed by 8 bases and J by 4 bases, leaving 15 bases between them. The CDR3 consists of 14 residues. The germline CDR1 and CDR2 sequences are MDHEN and SYDVKM.

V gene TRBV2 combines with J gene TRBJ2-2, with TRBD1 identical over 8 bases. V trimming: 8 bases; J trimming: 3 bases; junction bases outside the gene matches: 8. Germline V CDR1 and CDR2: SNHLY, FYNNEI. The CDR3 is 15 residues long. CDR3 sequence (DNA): TGTGCCAGCCAGACAGGGGCGATTCACACCGGGGAGCTGTTTTTT. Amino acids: CASQTGAIHTGELFF. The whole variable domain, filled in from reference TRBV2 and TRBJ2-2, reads EPEVTQTPSHQVTQMGQEVILRCVPISNHLYFYWYRQILGQKVEFLVSFYNNEISEKSEIFDDQFSVERPDGSNFTLKIRSTKLEDSAMYFCASQTGAIHTGELFFGEGSRLTVL.

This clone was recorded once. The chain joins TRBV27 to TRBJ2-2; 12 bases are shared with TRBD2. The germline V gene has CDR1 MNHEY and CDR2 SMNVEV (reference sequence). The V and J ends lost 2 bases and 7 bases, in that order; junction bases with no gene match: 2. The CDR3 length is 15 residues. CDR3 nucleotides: TGTGCCAGCAGTTTAAGGACTAGCGGGATCGGGGAGCTGTTTTTT. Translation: CASSLRTSGIGELFF.

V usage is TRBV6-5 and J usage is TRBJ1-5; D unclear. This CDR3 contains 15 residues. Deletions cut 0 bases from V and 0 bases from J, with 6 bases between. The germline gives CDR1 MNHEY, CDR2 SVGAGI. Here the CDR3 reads CASSYSYGSNQPQHF. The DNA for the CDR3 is TGTGCCAGCAGTTACTCCTATGGTAGCAATCAGCCCCAGCATTTT.

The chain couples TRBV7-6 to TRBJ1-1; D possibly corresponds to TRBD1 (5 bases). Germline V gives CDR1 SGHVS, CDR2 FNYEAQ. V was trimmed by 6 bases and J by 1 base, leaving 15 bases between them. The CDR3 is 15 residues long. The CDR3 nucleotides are TGTGCCAGCAGAGATACGGGACTCTCGAACACTGAAGCTTTCTTT. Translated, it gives CASRDTGLSNTEAFF.

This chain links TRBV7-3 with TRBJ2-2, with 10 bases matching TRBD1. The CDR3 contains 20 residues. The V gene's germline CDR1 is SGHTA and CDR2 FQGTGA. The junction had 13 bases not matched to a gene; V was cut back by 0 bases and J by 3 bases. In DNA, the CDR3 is TGTGCCAGCAGCTTAACCCCCCTTCCGGGACAGGGGCTAGACACCGGGGAGCTGTTTTTT. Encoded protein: CASSLTPLPGQGLDTGELFF.

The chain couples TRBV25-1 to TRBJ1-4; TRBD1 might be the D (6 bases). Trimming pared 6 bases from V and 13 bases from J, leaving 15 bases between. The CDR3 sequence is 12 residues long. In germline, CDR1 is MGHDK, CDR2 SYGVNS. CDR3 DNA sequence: TGTGCCAGCAGAGACCCAGGGGAAGGACTGTTTTTT. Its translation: CASRDPGEGLFF. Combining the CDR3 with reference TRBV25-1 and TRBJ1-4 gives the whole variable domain EADIYQTPRYLVIGTGKKITLECSQTMGHDKMYWYQQDPGMELHLIHYSYGVNSTEKGDLSSESTVSRIRTEHFPLTLESARPSHTSQYLCASRDPGEGLFFGSGTQLSVL.

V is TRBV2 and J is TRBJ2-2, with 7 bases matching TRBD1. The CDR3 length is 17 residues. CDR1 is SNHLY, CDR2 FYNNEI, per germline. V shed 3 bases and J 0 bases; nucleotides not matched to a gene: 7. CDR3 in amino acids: CASSETRQGTNTGELFF. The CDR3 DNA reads TGTGCCAGCAGTGAGACCCGACAGGGAACGAACACCGGGGAGCTGTTTTTT.

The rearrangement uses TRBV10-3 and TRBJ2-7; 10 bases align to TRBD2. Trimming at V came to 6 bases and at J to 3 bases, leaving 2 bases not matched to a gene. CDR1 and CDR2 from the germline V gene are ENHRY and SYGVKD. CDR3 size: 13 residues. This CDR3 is CAISTSGDYEQYF. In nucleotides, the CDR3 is TGTGCCATCAGCACTAGCGGGGACTACGAGCAGTACTTC.

The CDR3 DNA sequence: TGTGCCTTAAGCAACCACGAGCAGTACTTC. Residues: CALSNHEQYF. The rearrangement joins TRBV5-3 to TRBJ2-7, with D hard to call. TRBV5-3 is known as an ORF, though its function is uncertain. The CDR3 totals 10 residues. V lost 10 bases, J lost 5 bases, and 10 bases lay in between.

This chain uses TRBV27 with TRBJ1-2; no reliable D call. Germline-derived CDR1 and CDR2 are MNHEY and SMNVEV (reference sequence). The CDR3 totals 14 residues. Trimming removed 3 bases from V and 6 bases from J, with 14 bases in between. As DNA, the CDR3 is TGTGCCAGCAGTTTCCGAGTCGAAGGAGATGGCTACACCTTC. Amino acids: CASSFRVEGDGYTF.

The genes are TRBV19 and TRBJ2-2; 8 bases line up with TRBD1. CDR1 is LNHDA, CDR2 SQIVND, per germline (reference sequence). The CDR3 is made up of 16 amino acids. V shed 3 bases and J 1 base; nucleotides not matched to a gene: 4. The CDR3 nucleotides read TGTGCCAGTAGTATCTATGGACAGGGGAACACCGGGGAGCTGTTTTTT. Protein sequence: CASSIYGQGNTGELFF.

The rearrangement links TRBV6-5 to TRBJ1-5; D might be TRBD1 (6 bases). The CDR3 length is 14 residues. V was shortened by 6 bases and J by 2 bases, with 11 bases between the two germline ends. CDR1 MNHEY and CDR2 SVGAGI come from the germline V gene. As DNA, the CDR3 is TGTGCCAGCAGAGAACAGGGAGGCAATCAGCCCCAGCATTTT. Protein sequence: CASREQGGNQPQHF.

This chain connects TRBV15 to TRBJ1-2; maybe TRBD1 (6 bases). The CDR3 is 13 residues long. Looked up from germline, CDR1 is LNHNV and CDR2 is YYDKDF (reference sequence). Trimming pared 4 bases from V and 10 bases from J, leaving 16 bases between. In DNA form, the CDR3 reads TGTGCCACCAGCAAAAGTTCATCAGGGGACTACACCTTC. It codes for CATSKSSSGDYTF.

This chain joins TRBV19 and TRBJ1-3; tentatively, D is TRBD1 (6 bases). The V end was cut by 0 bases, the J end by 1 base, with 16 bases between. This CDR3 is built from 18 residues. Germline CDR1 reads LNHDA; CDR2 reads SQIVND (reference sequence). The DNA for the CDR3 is TGTGCCAGTAGTATAGAGACTCTGGGGGCAGTTTCTGGAAACACCATATATTTT. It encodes CASSIETLGAVSGNTIYF.

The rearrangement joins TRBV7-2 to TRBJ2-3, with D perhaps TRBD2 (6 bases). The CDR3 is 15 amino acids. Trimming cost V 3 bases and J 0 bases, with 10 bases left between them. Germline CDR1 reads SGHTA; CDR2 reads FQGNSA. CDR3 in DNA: TGTGCCAGCAGCTTCGGGACTCTAAGCACAGATACGCAGTATTTT. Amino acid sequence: CASSFGTLSTDTQYF.

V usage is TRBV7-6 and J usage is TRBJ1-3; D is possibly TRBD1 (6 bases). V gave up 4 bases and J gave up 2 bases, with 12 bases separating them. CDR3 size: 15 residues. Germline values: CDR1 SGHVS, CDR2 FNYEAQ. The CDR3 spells CASSSDSFAGNTIYF. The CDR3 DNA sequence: TGTGCCAGCAGCTCGGACAGTTTCGCTGGAAACACCATATATTTT.